Shown below are 32 T cell receptor beta chains from a single sample sequenced in a study of blood T cell repertoires in COVID-19. Sequencing used immunoSEQ multiplex PCR; TCRdb keeps in-frame clones, though not all of them. Of a few hundred thousand clones listed, about nine tenths are singletons. The sample consisted of peripheral blood. The receptors were gathered from a woman in her 50s who had recovered from COVID-19.

The rearrangement links TRBV19 to TRBJ2-7; 7 bases match TRBD1. Trimming removed 4 bases from V and 11 bases from J; junction bases left unmatched: 5. Germline V gives CDR1 LNHDA, CDR2 SQIVND (reference sequence). CDR3 size: 11 residues. As DNA, the CDR3 is TGTGCCAGTAGTACCGGACAGGTAAAGTACTTC. This gives the protein CASSTGQVKYF.

The chain links TRBV3-1 (or the pseudogene TRBV3-2) to TRBJ1-2; D ambiguous. With 0 bases removed from V and 2 bases from J, the gap between germline ends came to 10 bases. There are 15 residues in the CDR3. Germline assignment: CDR1 LGHDT and CDR2 YNNKEL (reference sequence). CDR3 region: CASSQDGLPNYGYTF. CDR3 sequence (DNA): TGTGCCAGCAGCCAAGATGGACTCCCGAACTATGGCTACACCTTC.

The CDR3 sequence is CASSQAAGYHGYTF. The CDR3 region has the DNA TGCGCCAGCAGCCAAGCGGCAGGGTATCATGGCTACACCTTC. The chain employs TRBV4-3 and TRBJ1-2; weak D call: TRBD1 (5 bases). V was clipped by 1 base and J by 6 bases, with 12 bases between them. The CDR3 loop spans 14 amino acids. CDR1 is LGHNA and CDR2 is YSLEER in the germline V gene.

The sample holds a few counts of this clone. The chain employs TRBV5-1 and TRBJ1-1; 9 bases match TRBD1. Germline values: CDR1 SGHRS, CDR2 YFSETQ. The V gene end was trimmed by 4 bases and the J gene end by 4 bases; junction bases not matched to a gene: 8. The CDR3 is 15 amino acids. CDR3 sequence reads: CASSPRGQGPTEAFF. CDR3 bases: TGCGCCAGCAGCCCAAGAGGACAGGGGCCCACTGAAGCTTTCTTT.

This clone was picked up one time. The junction shows a germline mismatch at one end, possibly a read error. CDR3 in DNA: TGTGCCAGCAGTCTATGGACTGTAATCACAGATACGCAGTATTTT. Its protein is CASSLWTVITDTQYF. The rearrangement uses TRBV28 and TRBJ2-3; D is possibly TRBD2 (5 bases). Germline CDR1 and CDR2: MDHEN and SYDVKM. The CDR3 covers 15 residues.

CDR3 bases: TGTGCCAGCTCACCGACTGGAACTTCCTCTGGAAACACCATATATTTT. Translated: CASSPTGTSSGNTIYF. The chain joins TRBV18 to TRBJ1-3; D is undetermined. V lost 3 bases, J lost 0 bases, and 12 bases lay in between. The germline gives CDR1 KGHSH, CDR2 LQKENI. The CDR3 covers 16 residues.

V and J are TRBV3-1 (or the pseudogene TRBV3-2) and TRBJ1-3; no clear D. The CDR3 covers 16 residues. Germline lookup yields CDR1 LGHDT and CDR2 YNNKEL (reference sequence). V was trimmed by 0 bases and J by 0 bases, leaving 9 bases between them. CDR3 DNA: TGTGCCAGCAGCCAAGAGGAGGGCTACTCTGGAAACACCATATATTTT. Its protein is CASSQEEGYSGNTIYF.

As DNA, the CDR3 is TGTGCCAGCAGCTTACGGCTAGCGGGGCTGGGAGATACGCAGTATTTT. Its protein is CASSLRLAGLGDTQYF. The J gene is TRBJ2-3, the V gene TRBV7-2; TRBD2 matches at 9 bases. Germline CDR1 and CDR2: SGHTA and FQGNSA. The CDR3 runs 16 residues. The V segment lost 2 bases and the J segment 5 bases; nucleotides outside the gene matches: 8.

J is TRBJ1-1 and V is TRBV3-1 (or the pseudogene TRBV3-2), with 9 bases that match TRBD1. The J segment lost 7 bases and the V segment lost 4 bases, leaving 7 bases of the junction unmatched. The germline V gene encodes CDR1 LGHDT and CDR2 YNNKEL (reference sequence). The length of the CDR3 is 14 residues. The CDR3, as DNA: TGTGCCAGCAGCCCGGACAGGGGAAACTATGAAGCTTTCTTT. Translated: CASSPDRGNYEAFF.

The CDR3 region is CASSQGVVAGNEQFF. In DNA form, the CDR3 reads TGTGCCAGCAGCCAAGGGGTTGTTGCAGGCAATGAGCAGTTCTTC. V is TRBV3-1 (or the pseudogene TRBV3-2) and J is TRBJ2-1; D remains unclear. Trimming took 1 base from V and 6 from J, leaving 13 bases between them. The V gene's germline CDR1 is LGHDT and CDR2 YNNKEL (reference sequence). The CDR3 length is 15 residues.

The gene calls are TRBV27 and TRBJ1-4; 10 nucleotides line up with TRBD1. Unmatched junction bases numbered 2, after V lost 4 bases and J lost 0 bases. Per germline, CDR1 MNHEY and CDR2 SMNVEV (reference sequence). The CDR3 is 16 residues long. As DNA, the CDR3 is TGTGCCAGCAGTTGGACAGGGGGTGCAACTAATGAAAAACTGTTTTTT. Translated: CASSWTGGATNEKLFF.

This chain joins TRBV4-2 and TRBJ1-1, with no clear D. Trimming left V 5 bases short and J 5 bases short, with 9 bases between. CDR3 length: 12 residues. Germline V gives CDR1 LGHNA, CDR2 YNFKEQ. CDR3 protein: CASSLQTTEAFF. The CDR3 bases are TGTGCCAGCAGCTTACAAACGACTGAAGCTTTCTTT.

J is TRBJ2-6 and V is TRBV6-5; TRBD2 is a possible D gene (5 bases). The CDR3 totals 14 residues. Trimming left V 8 bases short and J 0 bases short, with 8 bases between. The germline V gene has CDR1 MNHEY and CDR2 SVGAGI. CDR3 DNA: TGTGCCAGCGGGCGGGTCTCTGGGGCCAACGTCCTGACTTTC. It specifies CASGRVSGANVLTF.

The V call is TRBV27, the J call TRBJ2-7; a weak D match, TRBD1 (6 bases). V dropped 0 bases and J dropped 6 bases, with 9 bases sitting between them. Germline V gene lookup returns CDR1 MNHEY and CDR2 SMNVEV (reference sequence). The length of the CDR3 is 13 residues. CDR3 DNA sequence: TGTGCCAGCAGTTTATCGAGGGGGTCCGAGCAGTACTTC. It translates to CASSLSRGSEQYF.

The sample holds a few counts of this clone. V gene TRBV28 combines with J gene TRBJ2-7, with a possible D match to TRBD2 (6 bases). The ends were cut back, 5 bases at V and 3 bases at J, with 17 bases in the middle. The CDR3 covers 15 residues. The germline gives CDR1 MDHEN, CDR2 SYDVKM. CDR3: CASSTTGTADYEQYF. Written as DNA, the CDR3 is TGTGCCAGCAGTACCACCGGGACTGCGGACTACGAGCAGTACTTC.

The V call is TRBV10-3, the J call TRBJ1-2; 9 bases are shared with TRBD1. This CDR3 is 17 amino acids long. Germline V gives CDR1 ENHRY, CDR2 SYGVKD. The J segment lost 7 bases and the V segment lost 8 bases, leaving 20 bases of the junction unmatched. This chain's CDR3 is CAIQSPPAAGQGAGYTF. The CDR3 DNA follows: TGTGCCATCCAAAGTCCACCAGCCGCGGGACAGGGAGCTGGCTACACCTTC.

J is TRBJ2-7 and V is TRBV19, with TRBD1 identical over 10 bases. The CDR3 has 14 residues. Losses at the gene ends were 4 bases for V and 3 bases for J; bases not matched to a gene: 3. CDR1 and CDR2 from the germline V gene are LNHDA and SQIVND (reference sequence). The DNA of the CDR3 is TGTGCCAGTAGTACGGGACAGGGGATCTACGAGCAGTACTTC. Encoded protein: CASSTGQGIYEQYF.

The chain has TRBV30 and TRBJ2-7; D unclear. This CDR3 region has 14 residues. V was pared by 2 bases and J by 1 base, with 12 bases between. Germline V gene lookup returns CDR1 GTSNPN and CDR2 SVGIG (reference sequence). DNA of the CDR3: TGTGCCTGGAGTCTCCCAGAGAGGTCCTACGAGCAGTACTTC. Encoded protein: CAWSLPERSYEQYF.

The chain uses TRBV27 and TRBJ1-2; 7 bases fit TRBD1. Unmatched junction bases numbered 3, after V lost 7 bases and J lost 7 bases. There are 11 residues in the CDR3. The germline V gene has CDR1 MNHEY and CDR2 SMNVEV (reference sequence). The chain's CDR3 is CASKGAIGYTF. The CDR3 nucleotides are TGTGCCAGCAAGGGGGCAATTGGCTACACCTTC.

The chain recombines TRBV30 with TRBJ1-5, with 10 bases matching TRBD1. V shed 2 bases and J 4 bases; nucleotides not matched to a gene: 5. CDR3 size: 15 residues. From germline, CDR1 is GTSNPN and CDR2 SVGIG (reference sequence). CDR3 residues: CAWSPPGQGNQPQHF. The CDR3 coding sequence is TGTGCCTGGAGTCCCCCGGGACAGGGGAATCAGCCCCAGCATTTT.

V gene TRBV6-2 or TRBV6-3 combines with J gene TRBJ2-7; 7 nucleotides line up with TRBD1. The junction had 15 bases not matched to a gene; V was cut back by 2 bases and J by 2 bases. The CDR3 contains 18 residues. Per germline, CDR1 MNHEY and CDR2 SVGEGT. The chain's CDR3 is CASSYLGQFSGRPYEQYF. DNA for the CDR3: TGTGCCAGCAGTTACCTGGGACAGTTCTCGGGAAGGCCCTACGAGCAGTACTTC.

This sequence joins TRBV7-9 and TRBJ1-2; D is unclear. Germline V lookup: CDR1 SEHNR, CDR2 FQNEAQ (reference sequence). Trimming removed 3 bases from V and 5 bases from J, with 13 bases in between. This CDR3 has 14 amino acids. The CDR3 here is CASSLETDYYGYTF. DNA for the CDR3: TGTGCCAGCAGCTTGGAGACGGATTATTATGGCTACACCTTC.

This clone was seen once. The sample carries other DNA sequences with the same CDR3. The chain has TRBV19 and TRBJ2-1; TRBD2 is a possible D gene (6 bases). V lost 2 bases and J lost 4, with 9 bases in between. Germline V lookup: CDR1 LNHDA, CDR2 SQIVND (reference sequence). The CDR3 runs 14 residues. The CDR3 DNA sequence: TGTGCCAGTAGTATAAGGAGGGGATACAATGAGCAGTTCTTC. As protein: CASSIRRGYNEQFF.

The J gene is TRBJ1-6, the V gene TRBV4-1, with D possibly matching TRBD1 (5 bases). CDR3 length: 16 residues. Germline values: CDR1 MGHRA, CDR2 YSYEKL. V gave up 4 bases and J gave up 4 bases, with 14 bases separating them. CDR3 loop: CASSPHRQLYNSPLHF. The CDR3 coding sequence is TGCGCCAGCAGCCCGCACCGACAGCTATATAATTCACCCCTCCACTTT.

This clone was found once. The chain joins TRBV18 to TRBJ2-3; 12 bases are shared with TRBD2. Per germline, CDR1 KGHSH and CDR2 LQKENI. This CDR3 has 17 residues. Losses at the gene ends were 2 bases for V and 3 bases for J; bases not matched to a gene: 6. In DNA form, the CDR3 reads TGTGCCAGCTCACCATCCCCTAGCGGGAGGGGAACAGATACGCAGTATTTT. Translation: CASSPSPSGRGTDTQYF.

This clone was seen a few times. This rearrangement joins TRBV14 to TRBJ1-3; weak D call: TRBD1 (6 bases). Trimming shortened V by 4 bases and J by 3 bases, and 13 bases separated the two germline ends. The CDR3 length is 15 residues. From germline, CDR1 is SGHDN and CDR2 FVKESK. DNA of the CDR3: TGTGCCAGCAGCCCAGAACAGGGATTTGGAAACACCATATATTTT. Translated, it gives CASSPEQGFGNTIYF.

With regard to this clone: Its ends do not fully match the called genes, so a read error is possible. The chain links TRBV7-7 to TRBJ2-5; 7 bases align to TRBD1. The CDR3 extends over 14 amino acids. Germline V gene data show CDR1 as SSHAT and CDR2 as FNYEAQ (reference sequence). The DNA of the CDR3 is TGTGCTAGCAGCTACGGGACAGCTCAAGAGACCCAGTACTTC. It is translated as CASSYGTAQETQYF. Together with reference TRBV7-7 and TRBJ2-5, the CDR3 gives the full variable domain: GAGVSQSPRYKVTKRGQDVTLRCDPISSHATLYWYQQALGQGPEFLTYFNYEAQPDKSGLPSDRFSAERPEGSISTLTIQRTEQRDSAMYRCASSYGTAQETQYFGPGTRLLVL.

This chain connects TRBV4-1 to TRBJ1-2; TRBD1 aligns across 8 bases. The CDR3 has 15 residues. Germline trimming cut 2 bases from V and 4 bases from J; bases unmatched to any gene: 6. Germline CDR1 reads MGHRA; CDR2 reads YSYEKL. Here the CDR3 reads CASSQFADRAYGYTF. DNA of the CDR3: TGCGCCAGCAGCCAATTTGCGGACAGGGCCTATGGCTACACCTTC.

V usage is TRBV10-3 and J usage is TRBJ1-2; 10 bases are shared with TRBD1. CDR1 and CDR2 from the germline V gene are ENHRY and SYGVKD. The CDR3 covers 14 residues. V shed 5 bases, J shed 4 bases, and the junction held 4 bases outside the gene matches. The CDR3: CAISPGTGAYGYTF. For the CDR3, the DNA is TGTGCCATCAGTCCCGGGACAGGGGCCTATGGCTACACCTTC.

J is TRBJ1-1 and V is TRBV7-9; D is unclear. Germline CDR1 SEHNR, CDR2 FQNEAQ (reference sequence). V was cut by 5 bases and J by 1 base, with 8 bases left in between. CDR3 size: 13 residues. CDR3 nucleotides: TGTGCCAGCAGCCTCGACACGAACACTGAAGCTTTCTTT. This gives the protein CASSLDTNTEAFF.

V and J are TRBV19 and TRBJ2-3, with 9 bases lining up with TRBD2. The CDR3 sequence is 16 residues long. After removal of 5 bases from V and 3 bases from J, the junction contained 9 bases not matched to a gene. Germline V lookup: CDR1 LNHDA, CDR2 SQIVND (reference sequence). The CDR3 nucleotides read TGTGCCAGTAGTTATGAACTAGCGGGTGGTACAGATACGCAGTATTTT. It yields the protein CASSYELAGGTDTQYF.

This chain joins TRBV30 and TRBJ2-5; 7 bases align to TRBD1. This CDR3 comprises 14 residues. Germline assignment: CDR1 GTSNPN and CDR2 SVGIG (reference sequence). After removal of 0 bases from V and 5 bases from J, the junction contained 6 bases not matched to a gene. The CDR3 reads CAWSVQGGDETQYF. In nucleotides, the CDR3 is TGTGCCTGGAGTGTACAAGGGGGCGACGAGACCCAGTACTTC.